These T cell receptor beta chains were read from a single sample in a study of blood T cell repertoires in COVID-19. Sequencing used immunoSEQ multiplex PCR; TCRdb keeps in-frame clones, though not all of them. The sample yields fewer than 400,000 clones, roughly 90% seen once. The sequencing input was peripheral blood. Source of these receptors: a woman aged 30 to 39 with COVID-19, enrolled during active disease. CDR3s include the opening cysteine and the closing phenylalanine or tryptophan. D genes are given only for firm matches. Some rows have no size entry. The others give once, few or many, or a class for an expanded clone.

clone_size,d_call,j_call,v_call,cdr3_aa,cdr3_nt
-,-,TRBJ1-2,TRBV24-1,CATSGTGLEGYTF,TGTGCCACCAGCGGAACAGGGTTGGAGGGCTACACCTTC
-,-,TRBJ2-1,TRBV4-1,CASSQDSRNEQFF,TGCGCCAGCAGCCAAGATTCCCGCAATGAGCAGTTCTTC
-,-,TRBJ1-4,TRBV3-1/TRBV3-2,CASSPWTATKLFF,TGTGCCAGCAGCCCATGGACAGCAACGAAACTGTTTTTT
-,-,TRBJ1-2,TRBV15,CATSRGASGYTF,TGTGCCACCAGCAGAGGGGCATCCGGCTACACCTTC
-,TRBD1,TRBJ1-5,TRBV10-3,CAISESGGEGQPQHF,TGTGCCATCAGTGAGTCAGGGGGCGAAGGACAGCCCCAGCATTTT
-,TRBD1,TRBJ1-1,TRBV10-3,CAIRQQGTEAFF,TGTGCCATCAGGCAACAGGGGACTGAAGCTTTCTTT
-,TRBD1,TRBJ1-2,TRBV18,CASSRDRESGYTF,TGTGCCAGCTCACGGGACAGGGAATCGGGCTACACCTTC
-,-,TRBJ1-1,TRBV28,CASSLRQEGPMNTEAFF,TGTGCCAGCAGTTTAAGACAGGAAGGTCCGATGAACACTGAAGCTTTCTTT
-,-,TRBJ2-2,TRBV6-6,CASSTRTLTGELFF,TGTGCCAGCAGTACTAGGACCCTCACCGGGGAGCTGTTTTTT
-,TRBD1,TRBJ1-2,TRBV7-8,CASSLVLSRTGTLPGYTF,TGTGCCAGCAGCTTAGTATTGAGTAGGACAGGGACATTACCTGGCTACACCTTC
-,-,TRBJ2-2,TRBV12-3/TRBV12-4,CASSFRGTGELFF,TGTGCCAGCAGTTTCCGCGGGACCGGGGAGCTGTTTTTT
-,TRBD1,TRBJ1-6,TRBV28,CASNTQGASSPLHF,TGTGCCAGCAACACTCAGGGGGCCTCTTCACCCCTCCACTTT
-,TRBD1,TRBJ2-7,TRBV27,CASSFRDRGREQYF,TGTGCCAGCAGTTTTAGGGACAGGGGACGCGAGCAGTACTTC
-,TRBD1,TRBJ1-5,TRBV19,CASSGTANQPQHF,TGTGCCAGTAGCGGGACAGCCAATCAGCCCCAGCATTTT
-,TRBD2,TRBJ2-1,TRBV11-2,CASSTIAGSYNEQFF,TGTGCCAGCAGCACAATAGCGGGGAGCTACAATGAGCAGTTCTTC
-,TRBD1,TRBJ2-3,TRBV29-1,CSGTNRGSTDTQYF,TGCAGCGGCACTAACAGGGGATCCACAGATACGCAGTATTTT
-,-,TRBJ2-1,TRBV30,CAWSVLLDSKPYNEQFF,TGTGCCTGGAGTGTACTTCTCGACAGTAAACCCTACAATGAGCAGTTCTTC
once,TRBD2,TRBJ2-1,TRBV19,CASTAGVYNEQFF,TGTGCCAGTACGGCGGGAGTCTACAATGAGCAGTTCTTC
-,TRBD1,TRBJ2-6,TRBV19,CASRDRDRGSYANVLTF,TGTGCCAGTCGTGACCGGGACAGGGGATCGTATGCCAACGTCCTGACTTTC
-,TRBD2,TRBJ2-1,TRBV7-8,CASSLSGILNEQFF,TGTGCCAGCAGCTTGAGCGGGATCCTCAATGAGCAGTTCTTC
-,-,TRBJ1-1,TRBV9,CASSVATNTEAFF,TGTGCCAGCAGCGTAGCTACGAACACTGAAGCTTTCTTT
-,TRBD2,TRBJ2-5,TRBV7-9,CASSPWGLREEGETQYF,TGTGCCAGCAGCCCATGGGGGTTGCGGGAGGAGGGAGAGACCCAGTACTTC
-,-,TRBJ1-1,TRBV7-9,CASSLSGETEAFF,TGTGCCAGCAGCTTGTCAGGGGAAACTGAAGCTTTCTTT
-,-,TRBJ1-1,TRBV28,CASSLWFRVNTEAFF,TGTGCCAGCAGCCTCTGGTTCAGGGTGAACACTGAAGCTTTCTTT
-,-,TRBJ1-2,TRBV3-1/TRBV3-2,CASSQDRTSYGYTF,TGTGCCAGCAGCCAGGACAGAACCAGCTATGGCTACACCTTC
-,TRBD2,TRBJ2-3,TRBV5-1,CASSVISGTLTDTQYF,TGCGCCAGCAGCGTCATTAGCGGGACACTCACAGATACGCAGTATTTT
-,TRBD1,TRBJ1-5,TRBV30,CAWSRTGKSNQPQHF,TGTGCCTGGAGTCGGACAGGTAAAAGCAATCAGCCCCAGCATTTT
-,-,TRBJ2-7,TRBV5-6,CASSSGRLTQEQYF,TGTGCCAGCAGCTCTGGGAGGTTAACCCAAGAGCAGTACTTC
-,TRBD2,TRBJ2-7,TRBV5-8,CAHTSGREISSYEQYF,TGTGCCCATACTAGCGGGAGGGAAATAAGCTCCTACGAGCAGTACTTC
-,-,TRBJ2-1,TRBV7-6,CASSPTPSSYNEQFF,TGTGCCAGCAGCCCGACTCCTAGCTCCTACAATGAGCAGTTCTTC
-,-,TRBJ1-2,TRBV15,CATSRDYPVGYTF,TGTGCCACCAGCAGAGATTACCCAGTCGGCTACACCTTC
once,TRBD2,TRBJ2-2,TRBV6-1,CASSDRAGVNTGELFF,TGTGCCAGCAGTGATAGGGCGGGAGTGAACACCGGGGAGCTGTTTTTT
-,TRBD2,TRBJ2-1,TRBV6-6,CASNYQRELVYEQFF,TGTGCCAGCAATTATCAGCGGGAGTTGGTATATGAGCAGTTCTTC
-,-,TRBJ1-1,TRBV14,CASTRNGNTEAFF,TGTGCCAGCACCAGGAACGGGAACACTGAAGCTTTCTTT
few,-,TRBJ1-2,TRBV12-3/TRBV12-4,CASSLVREGGYTF,TGTGCCAGCAGTTTAGTCAGGGAGGGTGGCTACACCTTC
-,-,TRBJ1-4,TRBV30,CAWSAYSTNEKLFF,TGTGCCTGGAGTGCCTACAGTACAAATGAAAAACTGTTTTTT
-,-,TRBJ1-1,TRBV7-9,CASSPQSGARAEAFF,TGTGCCAGCAGCCCCCAAAGCGGGGCGCGCGCTGAAGCTTTCTTT
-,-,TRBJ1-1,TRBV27,CASSNQGGTEAFF,TGTGCCAGCAGTAACCAGGGTGGCACTGAAGCTTTCTTT
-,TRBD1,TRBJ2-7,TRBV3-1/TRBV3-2,CASSQQGTGPREQYF,TGTGCCAGCAGCCAACAAGGGACAGGGCCACGCGAGCAGTACTTC
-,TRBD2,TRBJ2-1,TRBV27,CASSLPGTSAYNEQFF,TGTGCCAGCAGTTTGCCCGGGACTAGCGCTTACAATGAGCAGTTCTTC
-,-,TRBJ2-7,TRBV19,CASSGRDKSYEQYF,TGTGCCAGTAGCGGTAGGGACAAGTCCTACGAGCAGTACTTC
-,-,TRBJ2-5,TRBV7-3,CASSFGSGTQETQYF,-
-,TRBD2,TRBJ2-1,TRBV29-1,CSVGRSGSSYNEQFF,TGCAGCGTTGGGCGTAGCGGGAGCTCCTACAATGAGCAGTTCTTC
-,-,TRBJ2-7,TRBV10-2,CASTSPSYEQYF,TGCGCCAGCACGTCCCCGTCCTACGAGCAGTACTTC
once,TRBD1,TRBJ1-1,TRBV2,CASSEAARGPQEAFF,TGTGCCAGCAGTGAAGCGGCCAGGGGGCCTCAGGAAGCTTTCTTT
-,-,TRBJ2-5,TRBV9,CASTWGLTDQETQYF,TGTGCCAGCACCTGGGGCTTAACCGACCAAGAGACCCAGTACTTC
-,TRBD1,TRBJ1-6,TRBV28,CASSLRDRDNSPLHF,TGTGCCAGCAGTTTACGGGACAGAGATAATTCACCCCTCCACTTT
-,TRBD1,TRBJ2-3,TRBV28,CASSRQGALTDTQYF,TGTGCCAGCAGTCGACAGGGGGCGCTCACAGATACGCAGTATTTT
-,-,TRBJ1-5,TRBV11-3,CASRHGQLGGFYSNQPQHF,TGTGCCAGCAGACACGGACAGCTCGGGGGGTTTTATAGCAATCAGCCCCAGCATTTT
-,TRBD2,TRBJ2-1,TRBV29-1,CSVEEAGGKNEQFF,TGCAGCGTTGAAGAAGCGGGAGGAAAGAATGAGCAGTTCTTC
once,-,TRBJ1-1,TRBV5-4,CASSLDIARENTEAFF,TGTGCCAGCAGCTTGGATATTGCCAGGGAGAACACTGAAGCTTTCTTT
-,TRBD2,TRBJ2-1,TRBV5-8,CASSLGGRPYNEQFF,TGTGCCAGCAGCTTGGGCGGGAGGCCCTACAATGAGCAGTTCTTC
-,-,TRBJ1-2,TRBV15,CATSRGEGTYGYTF,TGTGCCACCAGCAGAGGGGAGGGTACCTATGGCTACACCTTC
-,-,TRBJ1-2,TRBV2,CASSGPYGYTF,TGTGCCAGTAGTGGGCCCTATGGCTACACCTTC